This TCR beta chain was documented in a study of T cells in Graves' hyperthyroidism and ophthalmopathy. CDR3 length: 17 residues. Unmatched junction bases numbered 7, after V lost 6 bases and J lost 0 bases. Germline V gene lookup returns CDR1 DFQATT and CDR2 SNEGSKA (reference sequence). This clonotype was counted many times. RNA transcripts yielded amplified TCR beta CDR3 regions. HTBI primers were employed in a first-round RT-PCR of the TCR CDR3. A single record per CDR3 protein comes from TCRdb applying MiXCR to the multiplex PCR reads. The table includes 250,000 to 300,000 distinct CDR3 sequences, about 14% detected once.

The TCR sequence derives from a woman aged 40-49 years with Graves' hyperthyroidism that later progressed to Graves' ophthalmopathy. Source material: blood. V gene TRBV20-1 combines with J gene TRBJ2-1, with 14 bases identical to TRBD2. CDR3 sequence: CSATGTSGRISYNEQFF. CDR3 coding DNA: TGCAGTGCAACCGGGACTAGCGGGAGAATCTCCTACAATGAGCAGTTCTTC.